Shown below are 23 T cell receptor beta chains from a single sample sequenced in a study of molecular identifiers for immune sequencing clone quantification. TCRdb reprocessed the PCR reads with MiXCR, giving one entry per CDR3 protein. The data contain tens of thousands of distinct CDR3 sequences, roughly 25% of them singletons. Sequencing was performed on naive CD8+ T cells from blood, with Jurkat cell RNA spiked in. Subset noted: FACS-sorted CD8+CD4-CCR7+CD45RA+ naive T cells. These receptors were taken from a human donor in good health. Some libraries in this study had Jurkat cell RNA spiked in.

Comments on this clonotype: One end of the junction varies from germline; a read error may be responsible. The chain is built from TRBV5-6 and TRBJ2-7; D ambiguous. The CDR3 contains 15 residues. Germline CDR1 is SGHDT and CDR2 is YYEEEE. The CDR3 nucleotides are TGTGCCAGCAGCTATGGTTATGGCGTTTCCTACGAGCGGTACTTC. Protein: CASSYGYGVSYERYF.

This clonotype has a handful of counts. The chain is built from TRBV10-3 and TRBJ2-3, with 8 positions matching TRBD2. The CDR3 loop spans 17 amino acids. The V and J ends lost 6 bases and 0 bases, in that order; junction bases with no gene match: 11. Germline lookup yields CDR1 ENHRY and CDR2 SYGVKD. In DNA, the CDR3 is TGTGCCATCAGCGAAGATTTTTTAGCGGGAAGCACAGATACGCAGTATTTT. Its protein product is CAISEDFLAGSTDTQYF.

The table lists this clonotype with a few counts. The CDR3 protein is CSARDGVPGLLTDTQYF. CDR3 coding DNA: TGCAGTGCTAGAGATGGTGTCCCGGGACTGCTCACAGATACGCAGTATTTT. The chain couples TRBV20-1 to TRBJ2-3; TRBD2 might be the D (6 bases). Looked up from germline, CDR1 is DFQATT and CDR2 is SNEGSKA (reference sequence). The CDR3 is 17 amino acids. V was clipped by 0 bases and J by 2 bases, with 18 bases between them.

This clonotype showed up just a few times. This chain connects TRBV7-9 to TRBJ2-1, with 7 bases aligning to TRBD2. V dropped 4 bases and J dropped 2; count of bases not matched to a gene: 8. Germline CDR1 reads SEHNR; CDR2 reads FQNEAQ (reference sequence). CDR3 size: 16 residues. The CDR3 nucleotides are TGTGCCAGCAGCTGGGGGGGGGAGGGTCCCTACAATGAGCAGTTCTTC. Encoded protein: CASSWGGEGPYNEQFF.

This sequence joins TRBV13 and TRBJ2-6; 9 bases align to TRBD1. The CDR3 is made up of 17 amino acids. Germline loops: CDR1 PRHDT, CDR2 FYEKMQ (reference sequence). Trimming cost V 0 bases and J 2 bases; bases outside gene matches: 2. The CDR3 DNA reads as TGTGCCAGCAGCTTAGGACAGGGGGCGCCTGGGGCCAACGTCCTGACTTTC. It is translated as CASSLGQGAPGANVLTF.

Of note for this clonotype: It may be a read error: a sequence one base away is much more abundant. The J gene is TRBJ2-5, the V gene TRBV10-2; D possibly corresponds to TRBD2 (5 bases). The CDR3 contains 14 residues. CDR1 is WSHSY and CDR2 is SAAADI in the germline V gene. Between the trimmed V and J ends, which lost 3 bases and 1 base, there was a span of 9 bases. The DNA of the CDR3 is TGCGCCAGCAGTGATGGAGGTCCCCAAGAGACCCAGTACTTC. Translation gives CASSDGGPQETQYF.

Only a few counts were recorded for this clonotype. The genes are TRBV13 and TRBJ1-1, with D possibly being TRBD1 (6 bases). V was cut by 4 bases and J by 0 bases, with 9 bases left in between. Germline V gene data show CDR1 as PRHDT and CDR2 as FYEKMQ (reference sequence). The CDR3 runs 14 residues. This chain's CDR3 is CASSSTGLNTEAFF. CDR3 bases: TGTGCCAGCAGCTCGACAGGACTGAACACTGAAGCTTTCTTT.

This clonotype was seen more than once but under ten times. The CDR3 region has the DNA TGTGCCAGCAGACCCCGGGACAGGGGGCTGTCCGGGGAGCTGTTTTTT. This codes for CASRPRDRGLSGELFF. The rearrangement joins TRBV7-9 to TRBJ2-2, with 12 bases aligning to TRBD1. Germline values: CDR1 SEHNR, CDR2 FQNEAQ (reference sequence). This CDR3 contains 16 residues. V lost 6 bases and J lost 6; bases outside the gene matches: 8.

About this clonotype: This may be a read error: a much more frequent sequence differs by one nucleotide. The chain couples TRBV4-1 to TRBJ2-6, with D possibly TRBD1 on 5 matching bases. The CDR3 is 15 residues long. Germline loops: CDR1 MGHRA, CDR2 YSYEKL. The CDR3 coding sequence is TGCGCCAGCAGCCACGGACCCTCTGGGGCCAACGCCCTGACTTTC. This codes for CASSHGPSGANALTF.

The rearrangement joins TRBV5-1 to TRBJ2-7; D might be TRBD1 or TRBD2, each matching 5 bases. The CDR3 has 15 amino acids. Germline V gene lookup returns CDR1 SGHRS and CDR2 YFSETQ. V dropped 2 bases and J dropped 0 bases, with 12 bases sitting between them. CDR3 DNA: TGCGCCAGCAGCTTAAATCTCGGGACCTCCTACGAGCAGTACTTC. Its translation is CASSLNLGTSYEQYF.

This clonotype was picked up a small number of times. CDR3 in DNA: TGTGCCAGCAGCTTAGCAAACAGGGGTGGCACTGAAGCTTTCTTT. Protein product: CASSLANRGGTEAFF. The chain recombines TRBV7-9 with TRBJ1-1, with 7 bases aligning to TRBD1. V gave up 0 bases and J gave up 4 bases; unmatched junction bases: 5. CDR1 SEHNR and CDR2 FQNEAQ come from the germline V gene (reference sequence). The CDR3 is 15 amino acids. Based on the CDR3 plus reference TRBV7-9 and TRBJ1-1, the full variable domain is DTGVSQNPRHKITKRGQNVTFRCDPISEHNRLYWYRQTLGQGPEFLTYFQNEAQLEKSRLLSDRFSAERPKGSFSTLEIQRTEQGDSAMYLCASSLANRGGTEAFFGQGTRLTVV.

The CDR3 coding sequence is TGTGCCAGCAGCGTAAGGGATAATGAAAAACTGTTTTTT. Its translation: CASSVRDNEKLFF. The V gene is TRBV9, the J gene TRBJ1-4; D gene uncertain. The CDR3 loop spans 13 amino acids. V shed 1 base and J shed 4 bases, with 5 bases lying between them. Germline CDR1 SGDLS, CDR2 YYNGEE.

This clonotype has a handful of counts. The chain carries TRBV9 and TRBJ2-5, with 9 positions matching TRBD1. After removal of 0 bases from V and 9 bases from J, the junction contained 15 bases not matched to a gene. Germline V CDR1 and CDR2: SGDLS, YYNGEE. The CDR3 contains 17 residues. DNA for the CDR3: TGTGCCAGCAGCGTAGAGGAAGGGACAGGGTGGGTCGAGGCCCAGTACTTC. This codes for CASSVEEGTGWVEAQYF. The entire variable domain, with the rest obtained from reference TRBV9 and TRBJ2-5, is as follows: DSGVTQTPKHLITATGQRVTLRCSPRSGDLSVYWYQQSLDQGLQFLIQYYNGEERAKGNILERFSAQQFPDLHSELNLSSLELGDSALYFCASSVEEGTGWVEAQYFGPGTRLLVL.

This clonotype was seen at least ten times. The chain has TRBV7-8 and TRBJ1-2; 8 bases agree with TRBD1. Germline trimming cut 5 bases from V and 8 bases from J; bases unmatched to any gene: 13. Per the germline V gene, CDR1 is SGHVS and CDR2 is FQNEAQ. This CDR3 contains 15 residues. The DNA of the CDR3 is TGTGCCAGCAGCCCAAGCGCAGGGGGCGCGGCAGGCTACACCTTC. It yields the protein CASSPSAGGAAGYTF.

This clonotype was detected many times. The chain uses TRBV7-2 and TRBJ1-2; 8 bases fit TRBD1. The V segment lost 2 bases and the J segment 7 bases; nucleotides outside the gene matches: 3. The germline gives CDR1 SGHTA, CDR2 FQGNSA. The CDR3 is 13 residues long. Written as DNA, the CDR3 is TGTGCCAGCAGCTTATCAGGGGGCTTTGGCTACACCTTC. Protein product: CASSLSGGFGYTF.

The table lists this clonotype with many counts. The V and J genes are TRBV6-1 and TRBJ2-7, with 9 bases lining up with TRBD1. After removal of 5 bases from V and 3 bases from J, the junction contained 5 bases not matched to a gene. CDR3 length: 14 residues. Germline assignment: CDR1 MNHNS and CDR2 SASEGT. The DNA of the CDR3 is TGTGCCAGCAGTCACAGGGGGCTGAGCTACGAGCAGTACTTC. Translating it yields CASSHRGLSYEQYF.

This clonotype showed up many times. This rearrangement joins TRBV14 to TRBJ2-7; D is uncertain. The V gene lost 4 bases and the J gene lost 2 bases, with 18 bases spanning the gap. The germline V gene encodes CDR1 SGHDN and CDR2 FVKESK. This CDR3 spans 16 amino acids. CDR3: CASSRPGSLQPYEQYF. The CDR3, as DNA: TGTGCCAGCAGCCGTCCCGGCTCCCTACAGCCCTACGAGCAGTACTTC.

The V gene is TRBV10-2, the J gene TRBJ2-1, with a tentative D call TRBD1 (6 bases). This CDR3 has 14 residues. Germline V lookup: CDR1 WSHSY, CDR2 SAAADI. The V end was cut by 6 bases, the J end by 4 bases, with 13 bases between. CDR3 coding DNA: TGCGCCAGCAGAACCGGGACAAATTACAATGAGCAGTTCTTC. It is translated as CASRTGTNYNEQFF.

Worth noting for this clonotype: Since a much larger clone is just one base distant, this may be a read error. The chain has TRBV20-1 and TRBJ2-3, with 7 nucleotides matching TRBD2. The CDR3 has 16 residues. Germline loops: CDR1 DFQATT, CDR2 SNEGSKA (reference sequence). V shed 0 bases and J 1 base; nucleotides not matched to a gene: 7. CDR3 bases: TGCAGTGCTAGAGAGGGTGGCGGGAGTGGCACAGATACGCAGTATTTT. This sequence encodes CSAREGGGSGTDTQYF.

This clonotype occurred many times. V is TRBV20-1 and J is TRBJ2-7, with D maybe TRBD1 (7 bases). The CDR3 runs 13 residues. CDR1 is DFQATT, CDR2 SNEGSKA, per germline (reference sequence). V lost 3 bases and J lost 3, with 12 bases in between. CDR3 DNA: TGCAGTGCTAGTCAGGGGGGCTACTACGAGCAGTACTTC. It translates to CSASQGGYYEQYF.

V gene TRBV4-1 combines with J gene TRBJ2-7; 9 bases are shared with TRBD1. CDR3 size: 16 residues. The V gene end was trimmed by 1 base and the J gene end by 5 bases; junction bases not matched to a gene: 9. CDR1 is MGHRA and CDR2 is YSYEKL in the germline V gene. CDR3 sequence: CASSQGTGAMGHEQYF. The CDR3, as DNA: TGCGCCAGCAGCCAAGGGACAGGGGCTATGGGCCACGAGCAGTACTTC.

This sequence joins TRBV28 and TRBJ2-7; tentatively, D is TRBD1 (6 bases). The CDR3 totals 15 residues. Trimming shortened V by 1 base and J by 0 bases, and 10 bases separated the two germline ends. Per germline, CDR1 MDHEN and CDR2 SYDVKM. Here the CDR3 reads CASSLFGGPSYEQYF. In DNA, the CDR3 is TGTGCCAGCAGTTTATTTGGGGGCCCCTCCTACGAGCAGTACTTC.

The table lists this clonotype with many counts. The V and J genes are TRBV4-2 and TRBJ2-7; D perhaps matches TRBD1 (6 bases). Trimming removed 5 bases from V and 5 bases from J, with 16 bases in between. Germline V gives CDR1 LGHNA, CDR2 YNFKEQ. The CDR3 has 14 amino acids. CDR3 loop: CASSGGHGINEQYF. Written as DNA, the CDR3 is TGTGCCAGCAGCGGGGGCCACGGGATCAACGAGCAGTACTTC.